The 26 T cell receptor beta chains reported below all come from one sample, sequenced in a study of T cell changes during pregnancy in multiple sclerosis. Measured with immunoSEQ multiplex PCR; TCRdb has only the in-frame clones, and not every one. The top ten hold roughly 2.5% of the sample, which has about 61,000 clones, approximately 93% seen once. The source was CD8+ T cells from peripheral blood mononuclear cells, collected in the third trimester of pregnancy. The receptor set was obtained from a female donor with multiple sclerosis, enrolled in a pregnancy study.

The rearrangement uses TRBV2 and TRBJ2-7; 9 bases line up with TRBD2. This CDR3 has 15 amino acids. The J segment lost 0 bases and the V segment lost 6 bases, leaving 6 bases of the junction unmatched. CDR1 is SNHLY, CDR2 FYNNEI, per germline. The CDR3 sequence: CASRAGTSSSYEQYF. The CDR3 bases are TGTGCCAGCAGAGCCGGGACTAGCAGCTCCTACGAGCAGTACTTC.

V and J are TRBV7-6 and TRBJ2-7; TRBD1 is a possible D gene (6 bases). Trimming left V 4 bases short and J 5 bases short, with 9 bases between. Germline lookup yields CDR1 SGHVS and CDR2 FNYEAQ. The CDR3 runs 12 residues. CDR3 sequence: CASSSEGDEQYF. CDR3 coding DNA: TGTGCCAGCAGCTCTGAGGGGGACGAGCAGTACTTC.

This clone was recorded a few times. The rearrangement links TRBV7-9 to TRBJ1-1, with TRBD1 identical over 7 bases. CDR1 is SEHNR and CDR2 is FQNEAQ in the germline V gene (reference sequence). V was clipped by 5 bases and J by 6 bases; unmatched bases: 3. The CDR3 runs to 12 residues. CDR3 bases: TGTGCCAGCAGCCGGGACAGACCTGAAGCTTTCTTT. This gives the protein CASSRDRPEAFF. The full variable domain, its missing parts supplied by reference TRBV7-9 and TRBJ1-1, is DTGVSQNPRHKITKRGQNVTFRCDPISEHNRLYWYRQTLGQGPEFLTYFQNEAQLEKSRLLSDRFSAERPKGSFSTLEIQRTEQGDSAMYLCASSRDRPEAFFGQGTRLTVV.

The V gene is TRBV4-2, the J gene TRBJ1-2; 7 bases align to TRBD1. Germline assignment: CDR1 LGHNA and CDR2 YNFKEQ. J gave up 10 bases and V 4 bases, and 12 bases lay outside the gene matches. This CDR3 comprises 14 residues. The CDR3 spells CASSLGGDRDDYTF. CDR3 nucleotides: TGTGCCAGCAGCCTAGGAGGAGACAGGGACGACTACACCTTC.

J is TRBJ2-5 and V is TRBV5-6; TRBD2 aligns across 10 bases. Germline trimming cut 4 bases from V and 5 bases from J; bases unmatched to any gene: 14. The germline V gene has CDR1 SGHDT and CDR2 YYEEEE. This CDR3 spans 17 amino acids. The CDR3 protein is CASSPGLAGGPSETQYF. The DNA of the CDR3 is TGTGCCAGCAGCCCCGGTTTAGCGGGAGGTCCCTCGGAGACCCAGTACTTC.

The chain uses TRBV28 and TRBJ2-1; D ambiguous. This CDR3 has 17 residues. The V gene's germline CDR1 is MDHEN and CDR2 SYDVKM. Trimming removed 0 bases at V and 0 bases at J, with 12 bases between. In DNA, the CDR3 is TGTGCCAGCAGTTTATGGGTAGATCAATACTCCTACAATGAGCAGTTCTTC. This sequence encodes CASSLWVDQYSYNEQFF.

The chain carries TRBV5-1 and TRBJ2-7; no clear D. Germline V CDR1 and CDR2: SGHRS, YFSETQ. V was pared by 0 bases and J by 6 bases, with 7 bases between. The CDR3 loop spans 12 amino acids. Written as DNA, the CDR3 is TGCGCCAGCAGCTTGGGAGGTGTCGAGCAGTACTTC. Residues: CASSLGGVEQYF.

The chain uses TRBV19 and TRBJ1-1, with D possibly TRBD1 on 6 matching bases. V was pared by 5 bases and J by 0 bases, with 10 bases between. The CDR3 extends over 14 amino acids. The germline V gene has CDR1 LNHDA and CDR2 SQIVND (reference sequence). The CDR3 here is CASSVDSMNTEAFF. Written as DNA, the CDR3 is TGTGCCAGTAGTGTGGACAGTATGAACACTGAAGCTTTCTTT. Using reference TRBV19 and TRBJ1-1 for the parts outside the CDR3, the full variable domain is DGGITQSPKYLFRKEGQNVTLSCEQNLNHDAMYWYRQDPGQGLRLIYYSQIVNDFQKGDIAEGYSVSREKKESFPLTVTSAQKNPTAFYLCASSVDSMNTEAFFGQGTRLTVV.

The chain links TRBV9 to TRBJ2-7; TRBD1 matches 9 bases. The CDR3 has 18 amino acids. Germline lookup yields CDR1 SGDLS and CDR2 YYNGEE. Trimming took 4 bases from V and 1 from J; bases not matched to a gene: 15. The CDR3 DNA follows: TGTGCCAGCAGCCCCAGTCCCGGGACAGGGCCGGCATCCTACGAGCAGTACTTC. Amino acids: CASSPSPGTGPASYEQYF.

This clone appeared once. V gene TRBV19 combines with J gene TRBJ2-2, with D perhaps TRBD1 (5 bases). The V end lost 7 bases, the J end lost 0 bases, and 15 bases lay between the germline ends. This CDR3 has 16 amino acids. Germline V gives CDR1 LNHDA, CDR2 SQIVND (reference sequence). In DNA, the CDR3 is TGTGCCAGTACAGTTTGGGCAGGGACGAACACCGGGGAGCTGTTTTTT. This codes for CASTVWAGTNTGELFF.

The rearrangement links TRBV27 to TRBJ1-1; D might be TRBD1 (5 bases). Germline V gene data show CDR1 as MNHEY and CDR2 as SMNVEV (reference sequence). The V end was cut by 5 bases, the J end by 0 bases, with 16 bases between. CDR3 size: 16 residues. This CDR3 is CASSDEAGALNTEAFF. CDR3 DNA: TGTGCCAGCAGTGACGAGGCTGGGGCGTTGAACACTGAAGCTTTCTTT.

The chain uses TRBV7-8 and TRBJ2-7; tentative D call: TRBD2 (5 bases). Germline assignment: CDR1 SGHVS and CDR2 FQNEAQ. The CDR3 has 14 amino acids. Trimming shortened V by 5 bases and J by 3 bases, and 14 bases separated the two germline ends. The CDR3 loop reads CASSPSVGSYEQYF. The CDR3 DNA reads TGTGCCAGCAGCCCTAGTGTAGGGAGCTACGAGCAGTACTTC.

The J gene is TRBJ2-1, the V gene TRBV7-9, with 7 bases fitting TRBD1. Germline-derived CDR1 and CDR2 are SEHNR and FQNEAQ (reference sequence). This CDR3 spans 15 amino acids. V shed 2 bases, J shed 6 bases, and the junction held 7 bases outside the gene matches. The CDR3 loop is CASSLPRQGRNEQFF. The CDR3 DNA reads as TGTGCCAGCAGCTTACCCCGACAGGGTCGCAATGAGCAGTTCTTC.

The chain carries TRBV9 and TRBJ2-3, with 7 positions matching TRBD1. The CDR3 is made up of 14 amino acids. V dropped 0 bases and J dropped 5; count of bases not matched to a gene: 3. CDR1 SGDLS and CDR2 YYNGEE come from the germline V gene. The CDR3 loop is CASSVDQGVDTQYF. In nucleotides, the CDR3 is TGTGCCAGCAGCGTAGACCAGGGGGTAGATACGCAGTATTTT.

Details on this clone: At one boundary the junction diverges from the germline segment, which might be a read error. V usage is TRBV13 and J usage is TRBJ2-2; 14 bases align to TRBD2. Looked up from germline, CDR1 is PRHDT and CDR2 is FYEKMQ (reference sequence). This CDR3 region has 19 residues. The CDR3 DNA reads as TGTGCCAGCAGCCTAGGGGGACTAGCGGGAGAATACGACACCGGGGAGCTGTTTTTT. This codes for CASSLGGLAGEYDTGELFF.

This clone was counted between two and nine times. This sequence joins TRBV19 and TRBJ1-1; D gene unclear. CDR3 length: 13 residues. The V gene lost 9 bases and the J gene lost 7 bases, with 18 bases spanning the gap. The germline gives CDR1 LNHDA, CDR2 SQIVND (reference sequence). The chain's CDR3 is CASRPSPQVEAFF. In DNA, the CDR3 is TGTGCCAGCAGACCATCCCCCCAGGTTGAAGCTTTCTTT.

The rearrangement links TRBV10-3 to TRBJ1-1, with D unclear. The V gene's germline CDR1 is ENHRY and CDR2 SYGVKD. The CDR3 sequence is 14 residues long. The V end was cut by 3 bases, the J end by 4 bases, with 12 bases between. CDR3 DNA sequence: TGTGCCATCAGTGATGCGCGGCAGTTCACTGAAGCTTTCTTT. Protein: CAISDARQFTEAFF.

CDR3 region: CAINDPGIAGAREQYF. The CDR3 DNA reads TGTGCCATCAACGACCCCGGAATAGCGGGGGCCCGCGAGCAGTACTTC. The chain carries TRBV10-3 and TRBJ2-7; 9 bases align to TRBD2. Germline-derived CDR1 and CDR2 are ENHRY and SYGVKD. After removal of 7 bases from V and 6 bases from J, the junction contained 16 bases not matched to a gene. The CDR3 has 16 amino acids.

In this sample, this clone turned up once. The chain uses TRBV6-1 and TRBJ1-2; 7 bases fit TRBD1. After removal of 2 bases from V and 4 bases from J, the junction contained 7 bases not matched to a gene. The CDR3 totals 15 residues. CDR1 and CDR2 from the germline V gene are MNHNS and SASEGT. The CDR3 DNA reads TGTGCCAGCAGTGAATGGGCAGGGGGGCCCTATGGCTACACCTTC. It codes for CASSEWAGGPYGYTF.

V gene TRBV9 combines with J gene TRBJ2-5; TRBD2 aligns across 13 bases. This CDR3 is built from 16 residues. Germline V lookup: CDR1 SGDLS, CDR2 YYNGEE. The trim removed 4 bases at V and 5 bases at J, leaving 8 bases unmatched. The chain's CDR3 is CASSHWGLAGRETQYF. CDR3 DNA sequence: TGTGCCAGCAGCCACTGGGGACTAGCGGGACGGGAGACCCAGTACTTC.

This rearrangement joins TRBV6-1 to TRBJ2-7; D is ambiguous. The CDR3 has 15 residues. The germline V gene has CDR1 MNHNS and CDR2 SASEGT. V shed 0 bases and J shed 1 base, with 10 bases lying between them. The CDR3 here is CASSEAPTNSYEQYF. CDR3 DNA: TGTGCCAGCAGTGAAGCGCCGACAAATTCCTACGAGCAGTACTTC.

This CDR3 reads CAWSARVLSTDTQYF. The DNA for the CDR3 is TGTGCCTGGAGTGCGAGGGTCCTAAGCACAGATACGCAGTATTTT. The rearrangement uses TRBV30 and TRBJ2-3; weak D call: TRBD2 (5 bases). The V end lost 1 base, the J end lost 0 bases, and 11 bases lay between the germline ends. CDR1 is GTSNPN, CDR2 SVGIG, per germline (reference sequence). The CDR3 length is 15 residues.

This clone was seen only a few times. This chain joins TRBV2 and TRBJ2-7; unclear D gene. Germline loops: CDR1 SNHLY, CDR2 FYNNEI. CDR3 size: 17 residues. The ends were cut back, 5 bases at V and 0 bases at J, with 20 bases in the middle. The CDR3 DNA reads TGTGCCAGCAGTCCCGACTCTATACGCACAAACTCCTACGAGCAGTACTTC. Protein: CASSPDSIRTNSYEQYF.

There are a few counts of this clone. V usage is TRBV27 and J usage is TRBJ1-5, with TRBD1 matching 9 bases. Germline trimming cut 4 bases from V and 0 bases from J; bases unmatched to any gene: 13. Germline V gene data show CDR1 as MNHEY and CDR2 as SMNVEV (reference sequence). CDR3 length: 19 residues. CDR3 protein: CASSYRDREGPNSNQPQHF. CDR3 in DNA: TGTGCCAGCAGTTACCGGGACAGGGAAGGACCGAATAGCAATCAGCCCCAGCATTTT.

This chain links TRBV10-1 with TRBJ2-7; TRBD2 aligns across 9 bases. The germline V gene encodes CDR1 WNHNN and CDR2 SYGVQD (reference sequence). The CDR3 has 15 residues. The V gene end was trimmed by 0 bases and the J gene end by 2 bases; junction bases not matched to a gene: 2. The DNA for the CDR3 is TGCGCCAGCAGTGAGTCTAGCGGGAGAGCCTACGAGCAGTACTTC. Translating it yields CASSESSGRAYEQYF.

The chain employs TRBV5-4 and TRBJ2-1; 12 nucleotides align to TRBD2. The CDR3 extends over 15 amino acids. In germline, CDR1 is SGHNT, CDR2 YYREEE (reference sequence). With V trimmed by 2 bases and J by 9 bases, 6 bases remained unmatched. The CDR3 nucleotides read TGTGCCAGCAGCTTCCGACTAGCGGGAGAAGGTGAGCAGTTCTTC. This sequence encodes CASSFRLAGEGEQFF.